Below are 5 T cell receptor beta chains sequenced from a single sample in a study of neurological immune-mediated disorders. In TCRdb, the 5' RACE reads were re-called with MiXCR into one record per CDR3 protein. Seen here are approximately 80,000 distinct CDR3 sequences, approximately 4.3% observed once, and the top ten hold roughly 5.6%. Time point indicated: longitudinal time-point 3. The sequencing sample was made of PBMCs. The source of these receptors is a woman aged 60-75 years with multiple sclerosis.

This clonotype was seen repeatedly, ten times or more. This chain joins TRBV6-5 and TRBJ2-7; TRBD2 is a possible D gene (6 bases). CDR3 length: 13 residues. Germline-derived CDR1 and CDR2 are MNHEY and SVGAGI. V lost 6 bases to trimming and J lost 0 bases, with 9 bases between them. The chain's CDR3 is CASRLAASYEQYF. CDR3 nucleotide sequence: TGTGCCAGCAGATTAGCGGCCTCCTACGAGCAGTACTTC.

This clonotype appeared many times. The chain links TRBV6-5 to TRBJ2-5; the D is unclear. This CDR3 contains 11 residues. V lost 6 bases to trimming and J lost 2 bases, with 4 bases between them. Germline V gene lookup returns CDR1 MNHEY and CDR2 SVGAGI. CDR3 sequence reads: CASRAQETQYF. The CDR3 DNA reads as TGTGCCAGCAGGGCACAAGAGACCCAGTACTTC.

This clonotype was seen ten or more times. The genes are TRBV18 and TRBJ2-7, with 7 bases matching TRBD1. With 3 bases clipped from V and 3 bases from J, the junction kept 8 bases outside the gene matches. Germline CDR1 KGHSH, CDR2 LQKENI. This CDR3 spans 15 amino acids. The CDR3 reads CASSPSNRQGYEQYF. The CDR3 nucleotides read TGTGCCAGCTCACCCTCGAATCGACAGGGCTACGAGCAGTACTTC.

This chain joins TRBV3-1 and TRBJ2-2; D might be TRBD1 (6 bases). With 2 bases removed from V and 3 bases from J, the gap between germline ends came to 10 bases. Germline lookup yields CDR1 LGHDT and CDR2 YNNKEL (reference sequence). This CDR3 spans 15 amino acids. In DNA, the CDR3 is TGTGCCAGCAGCCAAAGGCAGGGGTACACCGGGGAGCTGTTTTTT. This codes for CASSQRQGYTGELFF.

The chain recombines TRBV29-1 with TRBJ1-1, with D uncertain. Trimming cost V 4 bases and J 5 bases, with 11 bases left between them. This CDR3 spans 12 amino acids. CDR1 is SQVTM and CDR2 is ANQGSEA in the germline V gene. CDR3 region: CSVGAGGTEAFF. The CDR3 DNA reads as TGCAGCGTTGGGGCAGGTGGAACTGAAGCTTTCTTT.